The 24 T cell receptor beta chains below come from one sample, sequenced in a study of blood T cell repertoires in COVID-19 (dated by TCRdb to the early 2020s). Receptors were amplified or captured by the immunoSEQ multiplex PCR assay. Held by TCRdb, this immuneACCESS table contains in-frame sequences only and omits some clones. Under half of the omission traces to an unresolved V gene where checked; the cause of the rest is unknown. For this sample there are around 220,000 clones; about 91% appear just once. The ten largest clones take up around 1.5% of the sample. The sequenced sample consisted of peripheral blood. All receptors come from a young man with active or convalescent COVID-19.

This chain's CDR3 is CASYNGAEKLFF. DNA of the CDR3: TGTGCCAGCTACAATGGGGCTGAAAAACTGTTTTTT. V gene TRBV6-5 combines with J gene TRBJ1-4, with D possibly TRBD1 on 5 matching bases. From germline, CDR1 is MNHEY and CDR2 SVGAGI. The CDR3 is made up of 12 amino acids. Trimming shortened V by 8 bases and J by 7 bases, and 11 bases separated the two germline ends.

The rearrangement links TRBV11-1 to TRBJ2-1; a weak D match, TRBD2 (5 bases). Trimming stripped 5 bases from V and 5 bases from J, with 16 bases between. Germline V gene sequence: CDR1 SGHAT, CDR2 FQDESV (reference sequence). This CDR3 region has 15 residues. The CDR3 spells CASSRIDRGDNEQFF. CDR3 bases: TGTGCCAGCAGCCGCATTGACCGGGGAGACAATGAGCAGTTCTTC.

The chain recombines TRBV6-2 or TRBV6-3 with TRBJ2-1; weak D call: TRBD2 (6 bases). This CDR3 has 12 amino acids. V lost 0 bases, J lost 9 bases, and 6 bases lay in between. Germline lookup yields CDR1 MNHEY and CDR2 SVGEGT. CDR3 region: CASSYSTSEQFF. The CDR3 DNA reads TGTGCCAGCAGTTACTCGACTAGTGAGCAGTTCTTC.

This clone was picked up one time. The chain recombines TRBV6-4 with TRBJ1-4, with D perhaps matching TRBD1 (6 bases). Germline V gene data show CDR1 as MRHNA and CDR2 as SNTAGT. V was cut by 5 bases and J by 3 bases, with 13 bases left in between. CDR3 size: 15 residues. CDR3 DNA: TGTGCCAGCAGTCTGGTTTCAGGGGCTAATGAAAAACTGTTTTTT. Translating it yields CASSLVSGANEKLFF.

This sequence joins TRBV6-2 or TRBV6-3 and TRBJ2-1, with D tentatively TRBD1 (6 bases). Between the trimmed V and J ends, which lost 5 bases and 6 bases, there was a span of 8 bases. The CDR3 contains 12 residues. Germline values: CDR1 MNHEY, CDR2 SVGEGT. The CDR3 protein is CASSRDINEQFF. The CDR3 DNA reads TGTGCCAGCAGTCGGGACATCAATGAGCAGTTCTTC.

This rearrangement joins TRBV7-2 to TRBJ2-1; D is possibly TRBD1 (5 bases). The CDR3 has 16 residues. Germline V gene data show CDR1 as SGHTA and CDR2 as FQGNSA. Trimming removed 4 bases at V and 8 bases at J, with 21 bases between. As DNA, the CDR3 is TGTGCCAGCAGCTCCCCTAGGGGCCAACCCATCCATGAGCAGTTCTTC. This codes for CASSSPRGQPIHEQFF.

This clone is medium-sized. The chain's CDR3 is CASSFREGAAGYTF. Here the CDR3 DNA reads TGTGCCAGCAGCTTCCGTGAGGGGGCGGCTGGCTACACCTTC. V usage is TRBV5-4 and J usage is TRBJ1-2; 7 bases agree with TRBD1. This CDR3 has 14 residues. V was clipped by 2 bases and J by 7 bases; unmatched bases: 8. CDR1 and CDR2 (germline): SGHNT, YYREEE (reference sequence).

This chain uses TRBV6-5 with TRBJ1-2, with no clear D. Germline V CDR1 and CDR2: MNHEY, SVGAGI. The CDR3 extends over 15 amino acids. V lost 0 bases to trimming and J lost 1 base, with 9 bases between them. The CDR3 DNA is TGTGCCAGCAGTTACTCGCATTCGGGTAACTATGGCTACACCTTC. Its protein product is CASSYSHSGNYGYTF.

This clone has more than one count but fewer than ten. The chain is built from TRBV4-1 and TRBJ1-2, with TRBD1 identical over 7 bases. Trimming at V came to 0 bases and at J to 5 bases, leaving 9 bases not matched to a gene. This CDR3 contains 16 residues. The germline CDR1 and CDR2 sequences are MGHRA and YSYEKL. The CDR3 nucleotides are TGCGCCAGCAGCCAAGATCCAGGGGGGACCGGGTATGGCTACACCTTC. Protein sequence: CASSQDPGGTGYGYTF.

The V gene is TRBV28, the J gene TRBJ1-1, with D possibly TRBD1 on 5 matching bases. This CDR3 has 14 residues. V lost 5 bases and J lost 2, with 12 bases in between. The V gene's germline CDR1 is MDHEN and CDR2 SYDVKM. CDR3 coding DNA: TGTGCCAGCAGTACGGGGGGGACCAACACTGAAGCTTTCTTT. Protein product: CASSTGGTNTEAFF. Full variable domain (remainder filled in from reference TRBV28 and TRBJ1-1): DVKVTQSSRYLVKRTGEKVFLECVQDMDHENMFWYRQDPGLGLRLIYFSYDVKMKEKGDIPEGYSVSREKKERFSLILESASTNQTSMYLCASSTGGTNTEAFFGQGTRLTVV.

The J gene is TRBJ1-2, the V gene TRBV5-1, with D tentatively TRBD1 (5 bases). CDR3 length: 14 residues. Trimming left V 0 bases short and J 4 bases short, with 10 bases between. Germline loops: CDR1 SGHRS, CDR2 YFSETQ. DNA of the CDR3: TGCGCCAGCAGCTTGGCCACAGGAGTCTATGGCTACACCTTC. It encodes CASSLATGVYGYTF.

This chain connects TRBV6-6 to TRBJ2-7; the match to TRBD2 covers 10 bases. The CDR3 runs 14 residues. Trimming removed 6 bases from V and 2 bases from J; junction bases left unmatched: 4. The germline V gene encodes CDR1 MNHNY and CDR2 SVGAGI (reference sequence). The CDR3 is CASRIAGGAYEQYF. The DNA for the CDR3 is TGTGCCAGCAGAATAGCGGGAGGCGCCTACGAGCAGTACTTC.

This clone was recorded once. V usage is TRBV3-1 (or the pseudogene TRBV3-2) and J usage is TRBJ1-1; tentatively, D is TRBD1 (6 bases). V lost 2 bases and J lost 10, with 14 bases in between. CDR1 is LGHDT, CDR2 YNNKEL, per germline (reference sequence). There are 13 residues in the CDR3. In nucleotides, the CDR3 is TGTGCCAGCAGCCAAACCTCAGGGGATCGAGCTTTCTTT. Translating gives CASSQTSGDRAFF.

The chain joins TRBV7-2 to TRBJ2-7, with 10 bases that match TRBD1. The V gene end was trimmed by 8 bases and the J gene end by 5 bases; junction bases not matched to a gene: 12. Germline loops: CDR1 SGHTA, CDR2 FQGNSA. This CDR3 region has 15 residues. The DNA for the CDR3 is TGTGCCAGCGGACGGAGGGGACAGGGGTGGGACGAGCAGTACTTC. Amino acid sequence: CASGRRGQGWDEQYF.

This chain links TRBV5-4 with TRBJ2-7; D may be TRBD2 (5 bases). The V gene lost 5 bases and the J gene lost 6 bases, with 15 bases spanning the gap. The CDR3 extends over 13 amino acids. CDR1 SGHNT and CDR2 YYREEE come from the germline V gene (reference sequence). CDR3 DNA sequence: TGTGCCAGCAGTCCGCGGGCCAGCGCCGAGCAGTACTTC. As protein: CASSPRASAEQYF.

The chain carries TRBV7-2 and TRBJ1-1; 10 bases fit TRBD1. The germline gives CDR1 SGHTA, CDR2 FQGNSA. The CDR3 loop spans 16 amino acids. V gave up 3 bases and J gave up 4 bases; unmatched junction bases: 8. The CDR3, as DNA: TGTGCCAGCAGCTTCGGGACAGGGGCGGGTGGCACTGAAGCTTTCTTT. Residues: CASSFGTGAGGTEAFF.

V is TRBV12-3 or TRBV12-4 and J is TRBJ2-5, with 8 bases matching TRBD2. The CDR3 length is 13 residues. V dropped 8 bases and J dropped 5; count of bases not matched to a gene: 7. The CDR3 spells CASGGGRPETQYF. The CDR3 nucleotides read TGTGCCAGCGGGGGCGGGAGGCCGGAGACCCAGTACTTC.

The chain couples TRBV6-6 to TRBJ2-1, with 9 bases that match TRBD1. The CDR3 spans 15 residues. Looked up from germline, CDR1 is MNHNY and CDR2 is SVGAGI (reference sequence). The trim removed 7 bases at V and 7 bases at J, leaving 11 bases unmatched. CDR3 DNA sequence: TGTGCCAGCATACAGGGGGCCGGTCGTAGGAATGAGCAGTTCTTC. This sequence encodes CASIQGAGRRNEQFF.

This sequence joins TRBV27 and TRBJ2-1; 11 bases match TRBD2. The V segment lost 4 bases and the J segment 7 bases; nucleotides outside the gene matches: 9. The CDR3 contains 16 residues. CDR1 is MNHEY and CDR2 is SMNVEV in the germline V gene (reference sequence). CDR3 protein: CASSSDSGRAVNEQFF. The CDR3 nucleotides are TGTGCCAGCAGTTCCGATAGCGGGAGGGCCGTTAATGAGCAGTTCTTC.

In this sample, this clone turned up a few times. V is TRBV27 and J is TRBJ1-1, with no clear D. This CDR3 is 12 amino acids long. Trimming shortened V by 4 bases and J by 10 bases, and 13 bases separated the two germline ends. Germline V gene sequence: CDR1 MNHEY, CDR2 SMNVEV (reference sequence). The CDR3 loop reads CASSSSPRRAFF. CDR3 nucleotide sequence: TGTGCCAGCAGTTCGAGCCCACGTAGAGCTTTCTTT.

This clone was counted a few times. J is TRBJ1-2 and V is TRBV5-1; 8 bases are shared with TRBD1. The CDR3 contains 18 residues. Trimming cost V 3 bases and J 3 bases; bases outside gene matches: 16. Germline assignment: CDR1 SGHRS and CDR2 YFSETQ. The CDR3 DNA sequence: TGCGCCAGCAGCTCCGGACAGGGCCCTCCTGCCCTATACTATGGCTACACCTTC. The encoded protein is CASSSGQGPPALYYGYTF. Supplemented by reference TRBV5-1 and TRBJ1-2, the full variable domain reads KAGVTQTPRYLIKTRGQQVTLSCSPISGHRSVSWYQQTPGQGLQFLFEYFSETQRNKGNFPGRFSGRQFSNSRSEMNVSTLELGDSALYLCASSSGQGPPALYYGYTFGSGTRLTVV.

The chain couples TRBV30 to TRBJ1-6; TRBD1 might be the D (6 bases). Trimming stripped 2 bases from V and 9 bases from J, with 20 bases between. CDR3 length: 16 residues. Germline V CDR1 and CDR2: GTSNPN, SVGIG (reference sequence). CDR3 in DNA: TGTGCCTGGAGTTCGACCAAGACAGGCGTAGGTTCACCCCTCCACTTT. This codes for CAWSSTKTGVGSPLHF.

The chain joins TRBV5-6 to TRBJ1-2; possibly TRBD1 for D (5 bases). The V end lost 2 bases, the J end lost 8 bases, and 16 bases lay between the germline ends. This CDR3 has 14 amino acids. Germline V gene sequence: CDR1 SGHDT, CDR2 YYEEEE. CDR3 sequence: CASSFIRTGSGYTF. The CDR3 region has the DNA TGTGCCAGCAGCTTCATCCGAACAGGAAGCGGCTACACCTTC.

The chain couples TRBV19 to TRBJ2-1; 16 nucleotides line up with TRBD2. The CDR3 has 17 amino acids. J was trimmed by 8 bases and V by 3 bases; bases with no gene match: 7. CDR1 is LNHDA, CDR2 SQIVND, per germline (reference sequence). CDR3: CASSIGTSGRAVHEQFF. CDR3 in DNA: TGTGCCAGTAGTATTGGGACTAGCGGGAGGGCCGTCCATGAGCAGTTCTTC.